This TCR beta chain derives from a study of blood T cell repertoires in COVID-19. In the original processing: Estimates of nucleated cell counts were drawn from the amplification of reference gene primers. Profiling relied on immunoSEQ multiplex PCR, and the TCRdb table lists in-frame clones only, not all of them. V and J calls and clone size follow that table, whereas D and trimming were derived from the DNA. The sample records 450,000 or so clones, roughly 90% being singletons. The CDR3 is 15 residues long. With 3 bases clipped from V and 4 bases from J, the junction kept 6 bases outside the gene matches. Per the germline V gene, CDR1 is SQVTM and CDR2 is ANQGSEA. The Seattle patients, enrolled during active infection, were followed longitudinally.

The chain employs TRBV29-1 and TRBJ2-3; TRBD1 aligns across 11 bases. What was sequenced was peripheral blood. The sequence derives from a man aged 18 to 29 with COVID-19, enrolled during active disease. The CDR3 bases are TGCAGCGTTGACGGTGTGGGACAGGGGGCAGATACGCAGTATTTT. This translates into CSVDGVGQGADTQYF.